These 9 T cell receptor beta chains share one sample of origin, sequenced in a study of T-cell memory formation after mild COVID-19. Using its own MiXCR run on the 5' RACE reads, TCRdb lists one record per CDR3 protein. Of a few hundred thousand distinct CDR3 sequences listed, roughly 15% were seen once; the top ten hold roughly 22%. Sequenced material: PBMCs or a T cell subset sorted from them (not recorded which). These TCRs come from a man between 18 and 35 years old who had mild COVID-19 (a few samples of this study predate the infection). Cell type and time point are not known.

This chain joins TRBV5-1 and TRBJ1-3; D is unresolved. Germline assignment: CDR1 SGHRS and CDR2 YFSETQ. Trimming took 3 bases from V and 0 from J, leaving 10 bases between them. This CDR3 has 15 residues. CDR3 region: CASSSGVSSGNTIYF. CDR3 coding DNA: TGCGCCAGCAGCTCTGGGGTGAGCTCTGGAAACACCATATATTTT.

The V and J genes are TRBV20-1 and TRBJ1-2; a possible D gene is TRBD1 (6 bases). The CDR3 covers 10 residues. Trimming shortened V by 5 bases and J by 9 bases, and 10 bases separated the two germline ends. Germline lookup yields CDR1 DFQATT and CDR2 SNEGSKA (reference sequence). This CDR3 reads CSAPGESYTF. The DNA of the CDR3 is TGCAGTGCTCCAGGGGAAAGCTACACCTTC.

V is TRBV5-1 and J is TRBJ2-1; 11 nucleotides align to TRBD2. The germline V gene encodes CDR1 SGHRS and CDR2 YFSETQ. The CDR3 length is 15 residues. Trimming at V came to 5 bases and at J to 5 bases, leaving 6 bases not matched to a gene. The CDR3 DNA reads TGCGCCAGCAGTGGACTAGCGGGTATTAACAATGAGCAGTTCTTC. It translates to CASSGLAGINNEQFF.

This clonotype was seen a handful of times. The chain combines TRBV4-1 with TRBJ2-7, with unresolved D. Germline CDR1 reads MGHRA; CDR2 reads YSYEKL. This CDR3 comprises 16 residues. Trimming shortened V by 0 bases and J by 8 bases, and 20 bases separated the two germline ends. For the CDR3, the DNA is TGCGCCAGCAGCCAAGATCCGGGCTTCCCTCTGCTTCAGCAGTACGTC. Translating gives CASSQDPGFPLLQQYV.

This clonotype was counted a few times. The chain recombines TRBV5-1 with TRBJ1-2; D not certain. V was shortened by 0 bases and J by 8 bases, with 11 bases between the two germline ends. Germline loops: CDR1 SGHRS, CDR2 YFSETQ. The CDR3 spans 13 residues. CDR3 in DNA: TGCGCCAGCAGCTTGGCCCAACGGGAAGGCTACACCTTC. As protein: CASSLAQREGYTF. The entire variable domain, with the rest obtained from reference TRBV5-1 and TRBJ1-2, is as follows: KAGVTQTPRYLIKTRGQQVTLSCSPISGHRSVSWYQQTPGQGLQFLFEYFSETQRNKGNFPGRFSGRQFSNSRSEMNVSTLELGDSALYLCASSLAQREGYTFGSGTRLTVV.

This clonotype was seen only a few times. V is TRBV6-5 and J is TRBJ2-7; D remains ambiguous. Trimming pared 2 bases from V and 2 bases from J, leaving 7 bases between. The CDR3 contains 13 residues. In germline, CDR1 is MNHEY, CDR2 SVGAGI. The CDR3 loop reads CASSYHDTYEQYF. For the CDR3, the DNA is TGTGCCAGCAGTTACCACGACACCTACGAGCAGTACTTC.

This clonotype has more than one count but fewer than ten. The rearrangement links TRBV3-1 to TRBJ2-3; 12 positions match TRBD1. Germline values: CDR1 LGHDT, CDR2 YNNKEL (reference sequence). CDR3 length: 17 residues. V lost 4 bases, J lost 4 bases, and 9 bases stayed unmatched. CDR3 nucleotide sequence: TGTGCCAGCAGCCTATCCGGGACAGGGGGCGCGTCAGATACGCAGTATTTT. Translating gives CASSLSGTGGASDTQYF.

This clonotype has just a few counts. The chain employs TRBV7-2 and TRBJ2-7; no firm D call. Trimming removed 1 base from V and 0 bases from J, with 10 bases in between. The CDR3 is 15 amino acids. Germline CDR1 reads SGHTA; CDR2 reads FQGNSA. The CDR3 DNA sequence: TGTGCCAGCAGCTTAGGGCACCGGGCCTCCTACGAGCAGTACTTC. Translated, it gives CASSLGHRASYEQYF.

V and J are TRBV7-8 and TRBJ2-7, with TRBD1 as a possible D gene (6 bases). The V gene lost 8 bases and the J gene lost 4 bases, with 15 bases spanning the gap. Germline CDR1 SGHVS, CDR2 FQNEAQ. The CDR3 extends over 13 amino acids. CDR3 DNA: TGTGCCAGCGCGTTAACAGGGAATTACGAGCAGTACGTC. Its protein is CASALTGNYEQYV.